The 18 T cell receptor beta chains reported below all come from one sample, sequenced in a study of T cell responses to AZD1222 COVID-19 vaccine. TCRdb keeps only in-frame clones here, not all; method: immunoSEQ multiplex PCR. The sample yields approximately 85,000 clones, approximately 86% seen once. The sequenced sample was peripheral blood, obtained on day 0 of AZD1222 vaccination. Receptors were obtained from an adult in good health.

The chain recombines TRBV11-2 with TRBJ2-3; TRBD1 matches at 7 bases. Looked up from germline, CDR1 is SGHAT and CDR2 is FQNNGV. CDR3 size: 15 residues. With 2 bases clipped from V and 4 bases from J, the junction kept 6 bases outside the gene matches. In DNA, the CDR3 is TGTGCCAGCAGCTTAATCGCAGGGGGTGCAGATACGCAGTATTTT. This translates into CASSLIAGGADTQYF.

This chain joins TRBV10-3 and TRBJ1-2; D might be TRBD1 (5 bases). CDR1 and CDR2 from the germline V gene are ENHRY and SYGVKD. CDR3 length: 14 residues. Trimming pared 10 bases from V and 0 bases from J, leaving 15 bases between. The CDR3 spells CASQGTTANYGYTF. The CDR3, as DNA: TGTGCCAGCCAAGGGACGACCGCTAACTATGGCTACACCTTC.

V is TRBV5-4 and J is TRBJ2-7; no reliable D call. The CDR3 sequence is 13 residues long. Germline V gene sequence: CDR1 SGHNT, CDR2 YYREEE (reference sequence). V shed 0 bases and J shed 1 base, with 5 bases lying between them. In DNA, the CDR3 is TGTGCCAGCAGCTTGGATGAATCCTACGAGCAGTACTTC. This codes for CASSLDESYEQYF.

The CDR3 spells CASSDWGQLTIANSPLHF. Here the CDR3 DNA reads TGTGCCAGCAGTGATTGGGGACAGTTGACTATTGCGAATTCACCCCTCCACTTT. The chain employs TRBV6-1 and TRBJ1-6; 7 positions match TRBD1. Germline V gene data show CDR1 as MNHNS and CDR2 as SASEGT. The CDR3 extends over 18 amino acids. V lost 3 bases and J lost 7; bases outside the gene matches: 15.

This clone showed up just once. This chain joins TRBV24-1 and TRBJ2-3, with 11 bases lining up with TRBD2. Trimming cost V 5 bases and J 2 bases; bases outside gene matches: 5. The CDR3 spans 16 residues. Germline V gene data show CDR1 as KGHDR and CDR2 as SFDVKD. CDR3 DNA: TGTGCCACCAGTGTTGGGACTAGCGGTGTCACAGATACGCAGTATTTT. As protein: CATSVGTSGVTDTQYF.

The chain combines TRBV4-1 with TRBJ2-7; 8 nucleotides agree with TRBD2. CDR1 MGHRA and CDR2 YSYEKL come from the germline V gene. V lost 1 base to trimming and J lost 3 bases; unmatched junction nucleotides: 5. The CDR3 loop spans 15 amino acids. In nucleotides, the CDR3 is TGCGCCAGCAGCCAAGGAAATAGCGGGGACTACGAGCAGTACTTC. The encoded protein is CASSQGNSGDYEQYF.

The chain employs TRBV7-2 and TRBJ1-4, with D possibly being TRBD1 (5 bases). Germline V CDR1 and CDR2: SGHTA, FQGNSA. This CDR3 is 15 amino acids long. Trimming pared 1 base from V and 3 bases from J, leaving 9 bases between. Here the CDR3 DNA reads TGTGCCAGCAGCTTAGTAACGGGGCCTAATGAAAAACTGTTTTTT. As protein: CASSLVTGPNEKLFF.

The count of this clone is one. The V gene is TRBV9, the J gene TRBJ2-5, with 8 bases matching TRBD1. This CDR3 comprises 14 residues. The ends lost 4 bases at V and 5 bases at J; junction bases unmatched: 7. The germline CDR1 and CDR2 sequences are SGDLS and YYNGEE. Here the CDR3 DNA reads TGTGCCAGCAGCCCCGGGACAGGCGGGGAGACCCAGTACTTC. Protein: CASSPGTGGETQYF.

This clone was seen a handful of times. The chain carries TRBV9 and TRBJ1-4, with D perhaps TRBD1 (5 bases). V was cut by 4 bases and J by 6 bases, with 16 bases left in between. This CDR3 is 15 amino acids long. Germline V gives CDR1 SGDLS, CDR2 YYNGEE. The CDR3: CASSPTGLPYEKLFF. DNA for the CDR3: TGTGCCAGCAGCCCAACGGGGCTACCTTATGAAAAACTGTTTTTT.

The J gene is TRBJ1-4, the V gene TRBV18; weak D call: TRBD1 (6 bases). Trimming removed 3 bases at V and 0 bases at J, with 17 bases between. Germline loops: CDR1 KGHSH, CDR2 LQKENI. The CDR3 consists of 18 residues. For the CDR3, the DNA is TGTGCCAGCTCACCGTCGGGCGGGACAACTACAACTAATGAAAAACTGTTTTTT. It specifies CASSPSGGTTTTNEKLFF.

The sample holds one count of this clone. V and J are TRBV11-3 and TRBJ1-1; D not resolved. Per the germline V gene, CDR1 is SGHNT and CDR2 is YENEEA. V was cut by 1 base and J by 1 base, with 7 bases left in between. The CDR3 totals 14 residues. The CDR3 is CASSLGDKNTEAFF. CDR3 sequence (DNA): TGTGCCAGCAGCTTAGGGGATAAGAACACTGAAGCTTTCTTT.

The V and J genes are TRBV7-8 and TRBJ2-3; D gene unclear. Deletions cut 9 bases from V and 9 bases from J, with 19 bases between. The CDR3 is made up of 13 amino acids. CDR1 and CDR2 from the germline V gene are SGHVS and FQNEAQ. CDR3: CASAQVVRYTQYF. The CDR3 nucleotides read TGTGCCAGTGCTCAAGTAGTCCGGTACACGCAGTATTTT. Full variable domain (rest looked up from reference TRBV7-8 and TRBJ2-3): GAGVSQSPRYKVAKRGQDVALRCDPISGHVSLFWYQQALGQGPEFLTYFQNEAQLDKSGLPSDRFFAERPEGSVSTLKIQRTQQEDSAVYLCASAQVVRYTQYFGPGTRLTVL.

The chain is built from TRBV2 and TRBJ2-5; 13 bases match TRBD2. J gave up 3 bases and V 6 bases, and 7 bases lay outside the gene matches. The V gene's germline CDR1 is SNHLY and CDR2 FYNNEI. CDR3 length: 16 residues. CDR3 sequence (DNA): TGTGCCAGCAGGAGACTAGCGGGAGGTTCGGAAGAGACCCAGTACTTC. It codes for CASRRLAGGSEETQYF.

V usage is TRBV6-5 and J usage is TRBJ2-2; no clear D gene. This CDR3 contains 13 residues. V was clipped by 7 bases and J by 1 base, with 7 bases between them. Germline CDR1 reads MNHEY; CDR2 reads SVGAGI. DNA for the CDR3: TGTGCCAGCACCGGGCGGAACACCGGGGAGCTGTTTTTT. Translated: CASTGRNTGELFF.

This clone is a singleton in its sample. V gene TRBV4-2 combines with J gene TRBJ1-1; possible D gene TRBD1, 5 bases. The germline V gene encodes CDR1 LGHNA and CDR2 YNFKEQ. CDR3 length: 15 amino acids. Deletions cut 0 bases from V and 0 bases from J, with 8 bases between. CDR3 amino acids: CASSQEGTMNTEAFF. The CDR3 nucleotides are TGTGCCAGCAGCCAAGAAGGGACGATGAACACTGAAGCTTTCTTT.

This clone appeared a single time. This chain links TRBV12-3 or TRBV12-4 with TRBJ2-1; 7 nucleotides align to TRBD2. The J segment lost 9 bases and the V segment lost 5 bases, leaving 7 bases of the junction unmatched. This CDR3 is 13 amino acids long. CDR3 sequence (DNA): TGTGCCAGCAGTCTCCGGAGGGAGGGTGAGCAGTTCTTC. Translated, it gives CASSLRREGEQFF.

This clone was recorded only once. The chain couples TRBV9 to TRBJ1-1; no definite D call. V lost 0 bases and J lost 1, with 10 bases in between. The CDR3 has 15 residues. The germline gives CDR1 SGDLS, CDR2 YYNGEE. The CDR3 region has the DNA TGTGCCAGCAGCGTAGTAACCCGTCGGAACACTGAAGCTTTCTTT. This codes for CASSVVTRRNTEAFF.

The chain employs TRBV11-3 and TRBJ1-1; D unresolved. The ends were cut back, 0 bases at V and 8 bases at J, with 7 bases in the middle. CDR1 is SGHNT, CDR2 YENEEA, per germline. The CDR3 loop spans 12 amino acids. The DNA for the CDR3 is TGTGCCAGCAGCTTAGAGGGCGGCGAAGCTTTCTTT. Protein sequence: CASSLEGGEAFF.